One T cell receptor beta chain is described in this entry. Its specificity is unknown. TCRdb analysed the 5' RACE reads with MiXCR anew, one entry per CDR3 protein. The sample has about 470,000 distinct CDR3 sequences, about 23% seen once. This entry belongs to a study of T-cell memory formation after mild COVID-19. The study's findings and limits: Whether day 37 second-wave clones are SARS-CoV-2-specific was not confirmed.

CDR3 size: 16 residues. Between the trimmed V and J ends, which lost 5 bases and 0 bases, there was a span of 13 bases. CDR1 MNHNS and CDR2 SASEGT come from the germline V gene. The V call is TRBV6-1, the J call TRBJ2-2; no clear D gene. What was sequenced was PBMCs or a T cell subset sorted from them (not recorded which). This receptor was taken from an adult woman who had mild COVID-19 (a few samples of this study predate the infection). Cell type and time point are not known. CDR3 region: CASSQSTTPNTGELFF. The CDR3 coding sequence is TGTGCCAGCAGTCAGTCAACAACTCCGAACACCGGGGAGCTGTTTTTT.